These 7 T cell receptor beta chains came from one sample sequenced in a study of blood T cell repertoires in COVID-19. Sequenced by immunoSEQ multiplex PCR; TCRdb stores in-frame clones only, minus some. The table records 240,000 or so clones, about 88% of them present only once. Sequencing was done on a sample of peripheral blood. Receptor source: an older woman with active or convalescent COVID-19.

The chain is built from TRBV6-5 and TRBJ1-2; no clear D. This CDR3 is 12 amino acids long. Germline loops: CDR1 MNHEY, CDR2 SVGAGI. V was pared by 7 bases and J by 7 bases, with 13 bases between. The CDR3 here is CASTEGIGGYTF. CDR3 DNA: TGTGCCAGCACGGAGGGAATCGGTGGCTACACCTTC.

The CDR3 sequence is CASSLRGNTQYF. The CDR3, as DNA: TGTGCCAGCAGCTTAAGGGGGAATACGCAGTATTTT. J is TRBJ2-3 and V is TRBV11-2; weak D call: TRBD1 (6 bases). V was trimmed by 2 bases and J by 7 bases, leaving 7 bases between them. This CDR3 region has 12 residues. Germline assignment: CDR1 SGHAT and CDR2 FQNNGV.

The rearrangement joins TRBV11-2 to TRBJ1-1; 9 nucleotides line up with TRBD1. V shed 5 bases and J 0 bases; nucleotides not matched to a gene: 4. Germline V gene sequence: CDR1 SGHAT, CDR2 FQNNGV. This CDR3 contains 15 residues. The CDR3 region is CASSHGTGLNTEAFF. The CDR3 DNA is TGTGCCAGCAGCCATGGGACAGGGTTGAACACTGAAGCTTTCTTT.

This chain joins TRBV12-1 and TRBJ1-5. TRBV12-1 is a recognized pseudogene. CDR3 length: 15 amino acids. CDR3 sequence reads: CASSHSCRGGQPQHF. In DNA, the CDR3 is TGTGCCAGCAGCCATTCGTGCCGGGGGGGTCAGCCCCAGCATTTT.

This rearrangement joins TRBV2 to TRBJ2-7; perhaps TRBD2 as D (6 bases). The germline CDR1 and CDR2 sequences are SNHLY and FYNNEI. Trimming shortened V by 8 bases and J by 7 bases, and 15 bases separated the two germline ends. CDR3 size: 12 residues. In DNA form, the CDR3 reads TGTGCCAGCCCAGGCGCGGGACGGGAGCAGTACTTC. It specifies CASPGAGREQYF.

This clone was recorded once. The V call is TRBV6-5, the J call TRBJ2-7; TRBD1 agrees at 9 bases. The CDR3 is made up of 15 amino acids. Trimming at V came to 4 bases and at J to 5 bases, leaving 9 bases not matched to a gene. Germline CDR1 is MNHEY and CDR2 is SVGAGI. CDR3 DNA sequence: TGTGCCAGCAGTTCAGGGGACAGGGAGGCCAACGAGCAGTACTTC. It specifies CASSSGDREANEQYF.

This chain joins TRBV2 and TRBJ2-6; D is perhaps TRBD2 (6 bases). V lost 0 bases, J lost 3 bases, and 12 bases lay in between. The CDR3 runs to 17 residues. CDR1 is SNHLY and CDR2 is FYNNEI in the germline V gene. The CDR3 region has the DNA TGTGCCAGCAGTGAAGCGGGTGCTAGCGTTGGGGCCAACGTCCTGACTTTC. It specifies CASSEAGASVGANVLTF.